A single sample gave rise to the 10 T cell receptor beta chains below, sequenced in a study of blood T cell repertoires in COVID-19. Clones were sequenced by immunoSEQ multiplex PCR, and TCRdb holds only the in-frame ones, with some missing. The sample contains approximately 250,000 clones, around four fifths of which appear only once. What was sequenced was PBMCs or T cells enriched from blood (not recorded which). The receptor set was obtained from a man aged 25-40 years with acute COVID-19.

The J gene is TRBJ1-4, the V gene TRBV15; TRBD1 agrees at 7 bases. The CDR3 runs 17 residues. J was trimmed by 7 bases and V by 0 bases; bases with no gene match: 11. CDR1 and CDR2 (germline): LNHNV, YYDKDF (reference sequence). CDR3 coding DNA: TGTGCCACCAGCAGAGATGGGGGACCGACAGGGTCTGAAAAACTGTTTTTT. Its protein product is CATSRDGGPTGSEKLFF.

As regards this clone: The germline gene is not matched at one end of the junction; a read error may be the cause. The chain carries TRBV5-1 and TRBJ1-1; 7 bases map to TRBD1. Germline CDR1 and CDR2: SGHRS and YFSETQ. The CDR3 is made up of 15 amino acids. The CDR3 loop is CASNDIGTANTEAFF. The DNA for the CDR3 is TGTGCCAGCAATGATATAGGGACAGCGAACACTGAAGCTTTCTTT.

The chain combines TRBV19 with TRBJ1-4, with 10 nucleotides matching TRBD1. CDR3 size: 15 residues. The trim removed 9 bases at V and 3 bases at J, leaving 7 bases unmatched. Per the germline V gene, CDR1 is LNHDA and CDR2 is SQIVND (reference sequence). The CDR3 DNA reads TGTGCCAGCGCGACAGGGGGCGCGTCTAATGAAAAACTGTTTTTT. Its translation is CASATGGASNEKLFF.

The chain has TRBV27 and TRBJ1-5; 11 nucleotides agree with TRBD1. The CDR3 spans 16 residues. Germline assignment: CDR1 MNHEY and CDR2 SMNVEV (reference sequence). V lost 5 bases, J lost 6 bases, and 9 bases stayed unmatched. Here the CDR3 reads CASSPKGQGASQPQHF. The DNA of the CDR3 is TGTGCCAGCAGTCCGAAAGGACAGGGGGCTTCTCAGCCCCAGCATTTT.

This chain joins TRBV6-5 and TRBJ2-2; the D is unclear. The CDR3 is 13 amino acids. Germline V gene data show CDR1 as MNHEY and CDR2 as SVGAGI. V was cut by 7 bases and J by 3 bases, with 9 bases left in between. In nucleotides, the CDR3 is TGTGCCAGCAATAATCAGGACACCGGGGAGCTGTTTTTT. It encodes CASNNQDTGELFF.

The chain couples TRBV25-1 to TRBJ1-1; perhaps TRBD1 as D (6 bases). Trimming left V 1 base short and J 1 base short, with 10 bases between. CDR1 is MGHDK and CDR2 is SYGVNS in the germline V gene. This CDR3 contains 15 residues. In DNA form, the CDR3 reads TGTGCCAGCAGTGAATCGCAGGGACAGAACACTGAAGCTTTCTTT. Translation: CASSESQGQNTEAFF.

CDR3 DNA sequence: TGTGCCAGTAGTATAGCTCGACTAGCGGGAGGGCCGGGGATCAATGAGCAGTTCTTC. It is translated as CASSIARLAGGPGINEQFF. J is TRBJ2-1 and V is TRBV19, with 14 bases matching TRBD2. CDR1 and CDR2 (germline): LNHDA, SQIVND (reference sequence). The length of the CDR3 is 19 residues. With 1 base clipped from V and 6 bases from J, the junction kept 11 bases outside the gene matches.

This clone was recorded a few times. The chain uses TRBV19 and TRBJ1-1; D gene ambiguous. The V end was cut by 1 base, the J end by 1 base, with 7 bases between. Germline V CDR1 and CDR2: LNHDA, SQIVND (reference sequence). There are 14 residues in the CDR3. This CDR3 reads CASSIGSGNTEAFF. The CDR3 bases are TGTGCCAGTAGTATAGGGTCGGGGAACACTGAAGCTTTCTTT.

This clone was counted between two and nine times. An end of the junction does not agree with germline; a read error may underlie this. The J gene is TRBJ1-4, the V gene TRBV5-1; D remains ambiguous. From germline, CDR1 is SGHRS and CDR2 YFSETQ. There are 14 residues in the CDR3. The CDR3 DNA follows: TGTGCCAGCAGCTTGGGGAGGGAAAATGAAAAACTGTTTTTT. Protein sequence: CASSLGRENEKLFF.

This clone was detected a few times. V usage is TRBV5-4 and J usage is TRBJ2-1, with D perhaps matching TRBD1 (6 bases). Germline V CDR1 and CDR2: SGHNT, YYREEE (reference sequence). This CDR3 is built from 14 residues. The V end lost 3 bases, the J end lost 6 bases, and 13 bases lay between the germline ends. CDR3 residues: CASSYISTGNEQFF. In DNA, the CDR3 is TGTGCCAGCAGCTACATATCGACAGGCAATGAGCAGTTCTTC.